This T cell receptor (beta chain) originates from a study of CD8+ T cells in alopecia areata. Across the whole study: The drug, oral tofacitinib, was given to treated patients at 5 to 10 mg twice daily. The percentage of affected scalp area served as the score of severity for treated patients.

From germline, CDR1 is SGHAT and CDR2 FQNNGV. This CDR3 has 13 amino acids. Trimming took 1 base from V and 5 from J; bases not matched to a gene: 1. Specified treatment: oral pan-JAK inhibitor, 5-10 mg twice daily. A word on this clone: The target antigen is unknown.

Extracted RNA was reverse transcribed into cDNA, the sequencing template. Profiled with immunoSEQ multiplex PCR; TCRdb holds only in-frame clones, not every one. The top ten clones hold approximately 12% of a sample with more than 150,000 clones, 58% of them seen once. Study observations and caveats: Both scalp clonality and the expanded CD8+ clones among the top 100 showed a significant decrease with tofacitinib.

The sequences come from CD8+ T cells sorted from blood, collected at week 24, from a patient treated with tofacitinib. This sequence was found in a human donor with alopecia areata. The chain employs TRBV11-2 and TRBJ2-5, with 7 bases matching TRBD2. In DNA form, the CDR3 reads TGTGCCAGCAGCTTAGGGGGAGGGGAGACCCAGTACTTC. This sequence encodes CASSLGGGETQYF.